This TCR beta chain derives from a study of shared clonotypes between healthy human individuals (TCRdb year 2020). For the study in its entirety: The cohort included three men and two women between 18 and 49 years of age. For each donor, three plates each were used for CD4 naive and CD4 memory, two plates were used for CD8 naive, and one plate was used for CD8 memory. To increase sequencing depth and limit assay-specific biases, TCR repertoire library preparation and sequencing were carried out by different laboratories using diverse techniques. Leukapheresis yielded between about 0.85 and 9.5 billion PBMCs per donor. The study deeply sequenced blood TCR repertoires of about 5 healthy adults to estimate repertoire size and the extent of clonotype sharing between individuals. Beyond this particular receptor, the publication reports: Pairwise subsampling indicated that sequencing depth was expected to affect the degree of clonotype sharing among donors. Only blood was sampled, and tissue TCR repertoires likely differ from those in blood. Because the study included a small number of donors, the genetic and exposure-history diversity represented was limited. Rarefaction of sorted-subset datasets indicated incomplete sequencing despite the large sequencing depth. Larger estimated clonotype richness was generally found for naive subsets than for memory subsets. Sharing across a few donors was observed for around 5% of naive CD4, under 4% of naive CD8, roughly 2.3% of memory CD4, and around 0.44% of memory CD8 clonotypes. Clonotypes shared by all four sorted-subset donors showed higher generation probabilities than non-shared clonotypes.

Notes on this clone: No cognate antigen has been identified for it. No qualities accompany the bases; no much larger clone lies one base away.

Donors were healthy HIV-negative adults with no recently reported acute infections or vaccinations. Every donor was a Caucasian adult living in Nashville, Tennessee, USA. CD4+ T cells were enriched by magnetic negative selection, after which naive cells were positively selected on CD45RA and the negative fraction was taken as the memory subset. After blood collection by leukapheresis, PBMCs were isolated using Ficoll-Histopaque density gradient centrifugation and then cryopreserved in the vapor phase of liquid nitrogen. Analytical flow cytometry was used to check the purity and quantity of every magnetically sorted T cell population. From each sorted fraction, genomic DNA was isolated and quantified by UV absorbance on a Nanodrop 2000c. Using the deep immunoSEQ assay, multiplex PCR amplified TCR CDR3 regions from genomic DNA. Genomic DNA extracted from each cell subset was distributed evenly over all wells of several immunoSEQ 96-well plates, and each plate served as one replicate. For sorted subsets, each replicate PCR was loaded with 200 to 250 ng genomic DNA, equivalent to 32,000 or so T cell genomes. Purified libraries were quantified with a Qubit 3.0 fluorometer, sized on a Bioanalyzer 2100, and re-quantified with the KAPA Library Quantification kit. Every immunoSEQ 96-well plate was sequenced on a dedicated single-read 150-cycle Illumina NextSeq 550 flow cell. The published analysis was carried out like this. The immunoSEQ output contained only junctional sequences without quality scores, so filtering could not match that applied to full-length reads. To assign V/J genes and CDR3, sequences were annotated using PyIR, a Python wrapper for IgBLAST v1.9, with IMGT germline references. Reads were removed for weak V/J assignments (E-value above 1e-6), missing CDR3, stop codons, out-of-frame junctions, or ambiguous translated residues. V3J clonotypes were defined by identical inferred V gene, J gene, and CDR3 amino acid sequence. To compute the percentage overlap between repertoires, the number of shared unique clonotypes was divided by the size of the smaller repertoire. Three approaches were used to assess repertoire richness: RTK rarefaction, the Chao1 estimator, and Recon v2.1 estimates of unobserved clonotypes. OLGA was used to compute generation probabilities for all TCRbeta clonotypes that the gDNA method yielded from a few donors. TCRdb mirrors the immuneACCESS table, restricted to in-frame sequences. Some clones are absent from its copies; in checked studies, under half trace to an unresolved V gene, and the reason for the others is unknown. Clonal size and the V and J genes are those of that table, whereas D and trimming came from the DNA. In all, the sample holds around 2.5 million clones, and roughly 93% of those were seen once. The ten largest clones take up about 0.39% of the sample.

This receptor was identified in a man between 18 and 35 years old in good health. Some clones in this sample may be carry-over from other donors' samples. Sequencing was performed on naive CD4+ T cells from PBMCs. The cell subset or site label on this specimen signifies: CD45RA+ positively selected.

The encoded CDR3 is CASRPLRRDRSIQYF. The nucleotide sequence reads as follows: TGTGCCAGCAGACCCCTCCGCCGGGACAGGAGCATTCAGTACTTC. The chain is made from TRBV28 and TRBJ2-4; 8 central nucleotides agree with TRBD1. Taken from cysteine to phenylalanine, the CDR3 has 15 residues. The sequence is cut down to CDR3 DNA, 45 bases in frame from base 1. For CDR1 and CDR2, the germline V gene lists MDHEN and SYDVKM. Compared with germline, V lacks 6 bases and J lacks 9 bases; bases without a gene match: 13.